These 17 T cell receptor beta chains came from one sample sequenced in a study of cytomegalovirus exposure and HLA in healthy donors. A multiplex PCR was run with 60 Vbeta primers and 13 Jbeta primers. The method was immunoSEQ multiplex PCR; TCRdb's version includes in-frame clones alone and lacks a portion of them. The sample consists of over 100,000 clones, over 65% of them appearing once. Source material: PBMCs. These receptors originate from a female donor in good health and CMV-seropositive.

The rearrangement uses TRBV30 and TRBJ1-1; 9 positions match TRBD1. CDR3 size: 12 residues. Germline CDR1 and CDR2: GTSNPN and SVGIG (reference sequence). V was pared by 2 bases and J by 7 bases, with 2 bases of the junction left unmatched. The CDR3 sequence is CAWSRDRDEAFF. The CDR3 DNA is TGTGCCTGGAGTAGGGACAGGGATGAAGCTTTCTTT.

The J gene is TRBJ1-5, the V gene TRBV7-9, with 7 bases identical to TRBD1. This CDR3 spans 14 amino acids. Germline lookup yields CDR1 SEHNR and CDR2 FQNEAQ (reference sequence). J gave up 2 bases and V 4 bases, and 2 bases lay outside the gene matches. CDR3 nucleotide sequence: TGTGCCAGCAGCTCTACAGGGGGCAATCAGCCCCAGCATTTT. It yields the protein CASSSTGGNQPQHF.

A single count supports this clone. The chain uses TRBV27 and TRBJ2-7, with unresolved D. Trimming stripped 5 bases from V and 5 bases from J, with 13 bases between. The CDR3 is 13 amino acids. Germline V gene lookup returns CDR1 MNHEY and CDR2 SMNVEV (reference sequence). The CDR3, as DNA: TGTGCCAGCAGTCTCTCGAGGCGGAACGAGCAGTACTTC. Translation: CASSLSRRNEQYF.

The chain employs TRBV25-1 and TRBJ2-2, with TRBD1 matching over 8 bases. The V and J ends lost 5 bases and 4 bases, in that order; junction bases with no gene match: 6. Germline V gives CDR1 MGHDK, CDR2 SYGVNS. CDR3 length equals 15 residues. The CDR3, as DNA: TGTGCCAGCAGTTTGAACAGGGGGAGCACCGGGGAGCTGTTTTTT. Its protein product is CASSLNRGSTGELFF. The full variable domain, in which reference TRBV25-1 and TRBJ2-2 provide the parts outside the CDR3, is EADIYQTPRYLVIGTGKKITLECSQTMGHDKMYWYQQDPGMELHLIHYSYGVNSTEKGDLSSESTVSRIRTEHFPLTLESARPSHTSQYLCASSLNRGSTGELFFGEGSRLTVL.

This clone counts as medium-sized. The gene calls are TRBV5-1 and TRBJ2-7; D is unclear. The V end lost 4 bases, the J end lost 6 bases, and 8 bases lay between the germline ends. The CDR3 loop spans 11 amino acids. Germline V CDR1 and CDR2: SGHRS, YFSETQ. For the CDR3, the DNA is TGCGCCAGCAGCCTCCTAGGCGAGCAGTACTTC. As protein: CASSLLGEQYF.

V is TRBV7-2 and J is TRBJ1-4; D ambiguous. The germline V gene has CDR1 SGHTA and CDR2 FQGNSA. The CDR3 extends over 13 amino acids. The V end was cut by 5 bases, the J end by 5 bases, with 9 bases between. CDR3 region: CASSPRSNEKLFF. In DNA form, the CDR3 reads TGTGCCAGCAGCCCTCGTTCGAATGAAAAACTGTTTTTT. The full variable domain, rest sourced from reference TRBV7-2 and TRBJ1-4, is GAGVSQSPSNKVTEKGKDVELRCDPISGHTALYWYRQSLGQGLEFLIYFQGNSAPDKSGLPSDRFSAERTGGSVSTLTIQRTQQEDSAVYLCASSPRSNEKLFFGSGTQLSVL.

J is TRBJ1-4 and V is TRBV4-2, with 7 bases matching TRBD1. The CDR3 has 16 residues. Trimming took 4 bases from V and 5 from J; bases not matched to a gene: 10. Germline values: CDR1 LGHNA, CDR2 YNFKEQ. CDR3 bases: TGTGCCAGCAGCCTCAAAACAGGGGCGGCCAATGAAAAACTGTTTTTT. It specifies CASSLKTGAANEKLFF.

V and J are TRBV7-2 and TRBJ2-5; D is possibly TRBD1 (6 bases). Germline V gene lookup returns CDR1 SGHTA and CDR2 FQGNSA. The CDR3 consists of 15 residues. V was shortened by 2 bases and J by 3 bases, with 13 bases between the two germline ends. This chain's CDR3 is CASSLWDNRKETQYF. DNA for the CDR3: TGTGCCAGCAGCTTATGGGACAACCGCAAAGAGACCCAGTACTTC.

V gene TRBV13 combines with J gene TRBJ2-7, with D possibly matching TRBD1 (6 bases). Deletions cut 2 bases from V and 4 bases from J, with 15 bases between. The CDR3 loop spans 15 amino acids. Germline V gene data show CDR1 as PRHDT and CDR2 as FYEKMQ (reference sequence). CDR3: CASSLFQGLGYEQYF. The CDR3 DNA is TGTGCCAGCAGCTTATTTCAGGGGCTGGGATACGAGCAGTACTTC.

The chain uses TRBV5-4 and TRBJ2-7, with 13 bases that match TRBD2. The CDR3 is 16 residues long. V gave up 4 bases and J gave up 3 bases; unmatched junction bases: 7. Per the germline V gene, CDR1 is SGHNT and CDR2 is YYREEE (reference sequence). CDR3 residues: CASSLRTSGSVYEQYF. CDR3 in DNA: TGTGCCAGCAGCCTCAGGACTAGCGGGAGCGTCTACGAGCAGTACTTC.

The gene calls are TRBV2 and TRBJ2-1; no clear D. CDR1 is SNHLY, CDR2 FYNNEI, per germline. The V end was cut by 6 bases, the J end by 10 bases, with 10 bases between. The CDR3 covers 11 residues. CDR3 sequence: CASRVVSEQFF. The CDR3 nucleotides are TGTGCCAGCAGGGTGGTTAGCGAGCAGTTCTTC.

The sample holds a few counts of this clone. The CDR3 coding sequence is TGTGCCAGCAGCCCCGGAGGCGCCCCAGTGTCCTACGAGCAGTACTTC. Its translation is CASSPGGAPVSYEQYF. The chain uses TRBV5-4 and TRBJ2-7, with D possibly matching TRBD2 (5 bases). V was cut by 4 bases and J by 1 base, with 18 bases left in between. Germline values: CDR1 SGHNT, CDR2 YYREEE (reference sequence). This CDR3 is built from 16 residues.

V usage is TRBV28 and J usage is TRBJ2-3; perhaps TRBD1 as D (6 bases). The CDR3 sequence is 14 residues long. Trimming took off 9 bases at V and 4 bases at J, with 17 bases between the two ends. Per germline, CDR1 MDHEN and CDR2 SYDVKM. CDR3 nucleotide sequence: TGTGCCAGTTACAGGGCGGCCGGAGCAGATACGCAGTATTTT. This translates into CASYRAAGADTQYF.

The rearrangement uses TRBV7-9 and TRBJ2-1; 7 nucleotides agree with TRBD1. Per germline, CDR1 SEHNR and CDR2 FQNEAQ (reference sequence). This CDR3 has 15 residues. V trimming: 5 bases; J trimming: 0 bases; junction bases outside the gene matches: 4. The CDR3 bases are TGTGCCAGCAGCCCGACAGGGAACTCCTACAATGAGCAGTTCTTC. It specifies CASSPTGNSYNEQFF.

V is TRBV19 and J is TRBJ2-1, with a possible D match to TRBD2 (7 bases). The ends were cut back, 6 bases at V and 7 bases at J, with 31 bases in the middle. CDR3 length equals 19 residues. Germline V CDR1 and CDR2: LNHDA, SQIVND (reference sequence). CDR3 in amino acids: CASRSTGPGGGLKWNEQFF. Here the CDR3 DNA reads TGTGCCAGTAGGAGTACAGGGCCTGGGGGGGGCTTAAAATGGAATGAGCAGTTCTTC.

This sequence joins TRBV18 and TRBJ2-1; D is unresolved. The germline V and J ends were trimmed by 3 bases and 2 bases, with 8 bases remaining between them. Germline assignment: CDR1 KGHSH and CDR2 LQKENI. CDR3 length: 14 residues. The CDR3: CASSPVLAYNEQFF. The CDR3 nucleotides are TGTGCCAGCTCACCCGTTCTAGCCTACAATGAGCAGTTCTTC.

The table lists this clone with a count of one. The rearrangement uses TRBV10-1 and TRBJ2-7; no clear D gene. The CDR3 loop spans 14 amino acids. Germline values: CDR1 WNHNN, CDR2 SYGVQD (reference sequence). V was clipped by 5 bases and J by 1 base, with 12 bases between them. Here the CDR3 DNA reads TGCGCCAGCAGTCGAAGCATTTTATCCTACGAGCAGTACTTC. As protein: CASSRSILSYEQYF.